Shown below are 2 T cell receptor beta chains from a single sample sequenced in a study of blood T cell repertoires in COVID-19. The assay was immunoSEQ multiplex PCR, and TCRdb's table has in-frame clones only and misses some. This table has around 300,000 clones, 70% to 90% appearing once. The sequenced sample consisted of peripheral blood. All receptors derive from a woman in her twenties or thirties with active or convalescent COVID-19.

CDR3 nucleotides: TGTGCCAGCAGCTTGCAAGGACTAGCAGACAATGAGCAGTTCTTC. Translating gives CASSLQGLADNEQFF. This chain uses TRBV5-4 with TRBJ2-1, with 8 bases identical to TRBD2. With 1 base clipped from V and 5 bases from J, the junction kept 5 bases outside the gene matches. Germline CDR1 reads SGHNT; CDR2 reads YYREEE (reference sequence). This CDR3 is 15 amino acids long.

This clone has at least ten counts. CDR3 residues: CASSLGGGAFSGREQFF. CDR3 DNA: TGTGCCAGCAGCTTAGGCGGGGGGGCCTTCTCAGGGAGGGAGCAGTTCTTC. The chain carries TRBV7-9 and TRBJ2-1; 9 nucleotides line up with TRBD2. Germline assignment: CDR1 SEHNR and CDR2 FQNEAQ (reference sequence). Trimming cost V 1 base and J 10 bases; bases outside gene matches: 14. This CDR3 contains 17 residues.